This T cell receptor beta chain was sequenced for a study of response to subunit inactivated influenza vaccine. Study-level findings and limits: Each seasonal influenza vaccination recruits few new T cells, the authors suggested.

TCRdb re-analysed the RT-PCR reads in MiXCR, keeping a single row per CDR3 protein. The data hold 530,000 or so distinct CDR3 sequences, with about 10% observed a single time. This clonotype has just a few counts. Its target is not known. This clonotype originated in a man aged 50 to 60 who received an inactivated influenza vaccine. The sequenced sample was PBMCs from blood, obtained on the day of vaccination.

In DNA, the CDR3 is TGTGCCAGCACCCCATTAAGCGGGGGACCATACAATGAGCAGTTCTTC. Its protein product is CASTPLSGGPYNEQFF. The V call is TRBV28, the J call TRBJ2-1, with 8 bases fitting TRBD2. Germline V lookup: CDR1 MDHEN, CDR2 SYDVKM. The length of the CDR3 is 16 residues. V trimming: 7 bases; J trimming: 4 bases; junction bases outside the gene matches: 12.